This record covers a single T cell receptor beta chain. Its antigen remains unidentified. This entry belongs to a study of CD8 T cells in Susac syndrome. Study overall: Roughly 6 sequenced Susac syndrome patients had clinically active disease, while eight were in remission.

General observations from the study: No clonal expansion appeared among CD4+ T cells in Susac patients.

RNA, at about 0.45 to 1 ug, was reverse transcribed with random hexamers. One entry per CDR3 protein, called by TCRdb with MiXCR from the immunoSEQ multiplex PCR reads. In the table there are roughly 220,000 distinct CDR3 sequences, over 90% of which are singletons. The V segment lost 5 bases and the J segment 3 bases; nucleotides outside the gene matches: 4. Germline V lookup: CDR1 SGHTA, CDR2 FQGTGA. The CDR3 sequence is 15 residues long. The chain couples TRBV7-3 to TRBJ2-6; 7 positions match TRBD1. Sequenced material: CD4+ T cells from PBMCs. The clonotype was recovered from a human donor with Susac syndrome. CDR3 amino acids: CASSQQGRGANVLTF. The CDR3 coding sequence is TGTGCCAGCAGCCAACAGGGGCGTGGGGCCAACGTCCTGACTTTC.